Following are 27 T cell receptor beta chains from one sample sequenced in a study of blood T cell repertoires in COVID-19. Here immunoSEQ multiplex PCR was the method, and the copy in TCRdb shows in-frame clones only, minus some. The sample lists 120,000 or so clones, less than 90% seen once, with roughly 6.7% in the top ten. The sample taken for sequencing was peripheral blood. These receptors were obtained from an older man with active or convalescent COVID-19.

The gene calls are TRBV30 and TRBJ1-1, with a tentative D call TRBD1 (5 bases). There are 13 residues in the CDR3. Germline V lookup: CDR1 GTSNPN, CDR2 SVGIG (reference sequence). Deletions cut 4 bases from V and 2 bases from J, with 11 bases between. This CDR3 is CAWTGTFNTEAFF. For the CDR3, the DNA is TGTGCCTGGACTGGGACTTTCAACACTGAAGCTTTCTTT.

V gene TRBV19 combines with J gene TRBJ1-6; D gene ambiguous. The CDR3 spans 13 residues. From germline, CDR1 is LNHDA and CDR2 SQIVND (reference sequence). Between the trimmed V and J ends, which lost 8 bases and 5 bases, there was a span of 10 bases. The CDR3 bases are TGTGCCAGTGAGGAGAGGAATAATTCACCCCTCCACTTT. Protein sequence: CASEERNNSPLHF.

V and J are TRBV5-4 and TRBJ2-2; 11 bases fit TRBD2. The CDR3 consists of 15 residues. With 1 base clipped from V and 6 bases from J, the junction kept 2 bases outside the gene matches. CDR1 and CDR2 (germline): SGHNT, YYREEE (reference sequence). CDR3 region: CASSLLAGGSGELFF. The DNA of the CDR3 is TGTGCCAGCAGCTTGCTAGCGGGAGGCTCCGGGGAGCTGTTTTTT.

DNA for the CDR3: TGCGCCAGCAGCTCCCAAGGGGACACTCACACAGATACGCAGTATTTT. It specifies CASSSQGDTHTDTQYF. The chain links TRBV5-1 to TRBJ2-3; the D gene is possibly TRBD1 (6 bases). Germline values: CDR1 SGHRS, CDR2 YFSETQ. There are 16 residues in the CDR3. Trimming took off 3 bases at V and 2 bases at J, with 16 bases between the two ends.

The rearrangement links TRBV14 to TRBJ2-1; 16 nucleotides agree with TRBD2. The CDR3 has 17 residues. With V trimmed by 6 bases and J by 8 bases, 10 bases remained unmatched. CDR1 and CDR2 from the germline V gene are SGHDN and FVKESK. The chain's CDR3 is CASSPLFGTSGRDEQFF. Here the CDR3 DNA reads TGTGCCAGCAGTCCTCTGTTCGGGACTAGCGGGAGGGATGAGCAGTTCTTC.

This chain links TRBV6-5 with TRBJ1-5; 7 positions match TRBD1. Trimming cost V 0 bases and J 6 bases; bases outside gene matches: 5. The CDR3 consists of 15 residues. Looked up from germline, CDR1 is MNHEY and CDR2 is SVGAGI. The CDR3 sequence: CASSYSYRGSQPQHF. DNA of the CDR3: TGTGCCAGCAGTTACTCGTACAGGGGAAGTCAGCCCCAGCATTTT.

The chain combines TRBV6-2 or TRBV6-3 with TRBJ1-5; a weak D match, TRBD1 (6 bases). With 2 bases removed from V and 4 bases from J, the gap between germline ends came to 15 bases. There are 16 residues in the CDR3. From germline, CDR1 is MNHEY and CDR2 SVGEGT. CDR3 DNA sequence: TGTGCCAGCAGTTACGCGGGGGGGCTGGGAAATCAGCCCCAGCATTTT. Its translation: CASSYAGGLGNQPQHF.

The chain recombines TRBV30 with TRBJ2-5; D is perhaps TRBD2 (6 bases). The V gene's germline CDR1 is GTSNPN and CDR2 SVGIG (reference sequence). With 5 bases removed from V and 3 bases from J, the gap between germline ends came to 16 bases. The CDR3 totals 14 residues. The DNA for the CDR3 is TGTGCCTGGGGCGGATGGGACTCCGAAGAGACCCAGTACTTC. It translates to CAWGGWDSEETQYF.

Of note for this clone: Other DNA sequences in the same sample also yield this CDR3. The rearrangement joins TRBV7-2 to TRBJ2-7; 13 bases match TRBD2. Germline CDR1 and CDR2: SGHTA and FQGNSA. V shed 5 bases and J 6 bases; nucleotides not matched to a gene: 4. The CDR3 sequence is 14 residues long. CDR3 bases: TGTGCCAGCAGCCTCGGACTAGCGGGAGTCGAGCAGTACTTC. As protein: CASSLGLAGVEQYF.

The chain joins TRBV30 to TRBJ1-1, with TRBD1 as a possible D gene (6 bases). V lost 7 bases to trimming and J lost 8 bases, with 17 bases between them. Germline V gene lookup returns CDR1 GTSNPN and CDR2 SVGIG (reference sequence). The CDR3 is 12 amino acids. CDR3 DNA sequence: TGTGCCTACAAGGGGGGGGGTTTGGAAGCTTTCTTT. Translating it yields CAYKGGGLEAFF.

The rearrangement links TRBV29-1 to TRBJ2-3; the D gene is possibly TRBD1 (5 bases). The CDR3 runs 15 residues. From germline, CDR1 is SQVTM and CDR2 ANQGSEA. Trimming removed 4 bases from V and 0 bases from J, with 14 bases in between. CDR3 bases: TGCAGCGTTGTCAGTTACAGGTCTAGCACAGATACGCAGTATTTT. Its translation is CSVVSYRSSTDTQYF.

This chain connects TRBV14 to TRBJ2-1; 7 bases line up with TRBD1. Germline CDR1 reads SGHDN; CDR2 reads FVKESK. The CDR3 contains 18 residues. The junction had 11 bases not matched to a gene; V was cut back by 0 bases and J by 3 bases. CDR3 sequence (DNA): TGTGCCAGCAGCCAAGATCGCGGTTGGGACAGAAACTACAATGAGCAGTTCTTC. It is translated as CASSQDRGWDRNYNEQFF.

The chain couples TRBV30 to TRBJ1-2; 9 bases fit TRBD1. V trimming: 4 bases; J trimming: 9 bases; junction bases outside the gene matches: 6. The CDR3 spans 12 residues. CDR1 and CDR2 from the germline V gene are GTSNPN and SVGIG (reference sequence). In nucleotides, the CDR3 is TGTGCCTGGACCGGGACAGGGCGAAGCTACACCTTC. Its protein is CAWTGTGRSYTF.

This clone was detected only a few times. This chain links TRBV9 with TRBJ1-2; D gene uncertain. CDR3 size: 15 residues. Trimming stripped 3 bases from V and 8 bases from J, with 20 bases between. The germline V gene encodes CDR1 SGDLS and CDR2 YYNGEE. The CDR3 sequence: CASSAEAGVGVGYTF. The CDR3 DNA sequence: TGTGCCAGCAGCGCCGAAGCAGGTGTGGGCGTGGGCTACACCTTC.

The V and J genes are TRBV5-1 and TRBJ1-1; D not resolved. CDR3 length: 14 residues. Germline lookup yields CDR1 SGHRS and CDR2 YFSETQ. With 5 bases removed from V and 5 bases from J, the gap between germline ends came to 16 bases. DNA of the CDR3: TGCGCCAGCAGTCCCGTAAGGGAGGGAACTGAAGCTTTCTTT. Encoded protein: CASSPVREGTEAFF.

V is TRBV5-1 and J is TRBJ2-6; the D is unclear. CDR1 SGHRS and CDR2 YFSETQ come from the germline V gene. V was pared by 0 bases and J by 4 bases, with 5 bases between. The CDR3 extends over 14 amino acids. The CDR3 nucleotides are TGCGCCAGCAGCTTGGACGGGGGGGCCAACGTCCTGACTTTC. It translates to CASSLDGGANVLTF.

The chain is built from TRBV15 and TRBJ1-5, with D perhaps TRBD1 (6 bases). Per the germline V gene, CDR1 is LNHNV and CDR2 is YYDKDF (reference sequence). V gave up 2 bases and J gave up 4 bases, with 12 bases separating them. The CDR3 has 15 residues. CDR3 coding DNA: TGTGCCACCAGCAGACCCGGGACAACGAATCAGCCCCAGCATTTT. Its protein product is CATSRPGTTNQPQHF.

The chain is built from TRBV5-1 and TRBJ1-2, with 7 bases matching TRBD1. Trimming at V came to 4 bases and at J to 8 bases, leaving 8 bases not matched to a gene. Germline V gene sequence: CDR1 SGHRS, CDR2 YFSETQ. This CDR3 spans 13 amino acids. The CDR3 loop reads CASSQQPGQGYTF. The CDR3 DNA follows: TGCGCCAGCAGCCAACAACCGGGACAGGGCTACACCTTC.

The V call is TRBV5-1, the J call TRBJ1-3; possible D gene TRBD1, 5 bases. Germline V gene data show CDR1 as SGHRS and CDR2 as YFSETQ. The CDR3 extends over 16 amino acids. Trimming removed 0 bases from V and 2 bases from J, with 12 bases in between. The CDR3 DNA sequence: TGCGCCAGCAGCTTGGAGGGGTCGAGAGCTGGAAACACCATATATTTT. Its protein is CASSLEGSRAGNTIYF.

The rearrangement uses TRBV4-1 and TRBJ1-1; D perhaps matches TRBD1 (5 bases). Between the trimmed V and J ends, which lost 4 bases and 6 bases, there was a span of 9 bases. The CDR3 has 12 residues. Germline-derived CDR1 and CDR2 are MGHRA and YSYEKL. For the CDR3, the DNA is TGCGCCAGCAGCCCGGAAGGGGCTGAAGCTTTCTTT. Protein sequence: CASSPEGAEAFF.

This sequence joins TRBV12-3 or TRBV12-4 and TRBJ1-1; 7 nucleotides agree with TRBD1. Trimming took 7 bases from V and 4 from J; bases not matched to a gene: 6. The CDR3 has 13 residues. The CDR3 here is CASTPGGRTEAFF. DNA of the CDR3: TGTGCCAGCACCCCAGGGGGGCGCACTGAAGCTTTCTTT.

The V and J genes are TRBV5-1 and TRBJ1-1, with D possibly matching TRBD1 (5 bases). This CDR3 has 15 residues. Between the trimmed V and J ends, which lost 4 bases and 4 bases, there was a span of 17 bases. The germline V gene encodes CDR1 SGHRS and CDR2 YFSETQ. CDR3 nucleotide sequence: TGCGCCAGCAGCGGGCGGGGCTCCGGGCGCACTGAAGCTTTCTTT. Amino acid sequence: CASSGRGSGRTEAFF.

This chain uses TRBV2 with TRBJ1-5; 12 nucleotides agree with TRBD1. The CDR3 is made up of 15 amino acids. CDR1 is SNHLY, CDR2 FYNNEI, per germline. The ends lost 5 bases at V and 7 bases at J; junction bases unmatched: 6. The CDR3 coding sequence is TGTGCCAGCAGTAGGGACAGGGGGCTGGTGCAGCCCCAGCATTTT. Its protein product is CASSRDRGLVQPQHF.

The rearrangement uses TRBV9 and TRBJ2-2; 9 nucleotides align to TRBD2. V was clipped by 0 bases and J by 6 bases; unmatched bases: 6. The germline V gene has CDR1 SGDLS and CDR2 YYNGEE. The CDR3 contains 16 residues. The CDR3 loop is CASSVVAGGSSGELFF. As DNA, the CDR3 is TGTGCCAGCAGCGTAGTTGCGGGAGGGTCTTCCGGGGAGCTGTTTTTT. The entire variable domain, with the rest obtained from reference TRBV9 and TRBJ2-2, is as follows: DSGVTQTPKHLITATGQRVTLRCSPRSGDLSVYWYQQSLDQGLQFLIQYYNGEERAKGNILERFSAQQFPDLHSELNLSSLELGDSALYFCASSVVAGGSSGELFFGEGSRLTVL.

The chain combines TRBV5-1 with TRBJ1-6; the match to TRBD1 covers 8 bases. Germline loops: CDR1 SGHRS, CDR2 YFSETQ. CDR3 size: 15 residues. The V gene end was trimmed by 4 bases and the J gene end by 6 bases; junction bases not matched to a gene: 6. The CDR3 DNA reads TGCGCCAGCAGCCCTGGACAGGGAGGTAATTCACCCCTCCACTTT. It translates to CASSPGQGGNSPLHF.

The chain joins TRBV19 to TRBJ1-5; D may be TRBD1 (5 bases). Germline V gene sequence: CDR1 LNHDA, CDR2 SQIVND (reference sequence). This CDR3 comprises 15 residues. With 3 bases removed from V and 3 bases from J, the gap between germline ends came to 12 bases. As DNA, the CDR3 is TGTGCCAGTAGTATGCTACGGACATCCAATCAGCCCCAGCATTTT. Protein sequence: CASSMLRTSNQPQHF.

This clone showed up just once. J is TRBJ2-3 and V is TRBV5-1; a weak D match, TRBD2 (5 bases). CDR3 length equals 15 residues. With 2 bases removed from V and 4 bases from J, the gap between germline ends came to 14 bases. Germline V gene sequence: CDR1 SGHRS, CDR2 YFSETQ. The chain's CDR3 is CASSFLTPGADTQYF. CDR3 coding DNA: TGCGCCAGCAGCTTTTTGACTCCCGGGGCAGATACGCAGTATTTT.